The 21 T cell receptor beta chains presented below share a single source sample, sequenced in a study of blood T cell repertoires in COVID-19 (TCRdb year 2020). The library was generated by the immunoSEQ multiplex PCR assay. Not all clones reach the TCRdb copy of this immuneACCESS table, which keeps in-frame sequences only. Checked studies attribute under half of the gap to unresolved V genes and leave the rest unexplained. Recorded for this sample are approximately 130,000 clones; approximately 82% of them occurred a single time. About 9.6% of the sample is held by the ten biggest clonotypes. Source material: peripheral blood. These receptor sequences come from a man in his forties or fifties with active or convalescent COVID-19.

This clone came up once. This rearrangement joins TRBV10-3 to TRBJ1-6; tentatively, D is TRBD1 (6 bases). The CDR3 totals 13 residues. V lost 3 bases, J lost 8 bases, and 8 bases lay in between. Per the germline V gene, CDR1 is ENHRY and CDR2 is SYGVKD. CDR3 in amino acids: CAISDRGDSPLHF. In DNA form, the CDR3 reads TGTGCCATCAGTGACAGGGGAGATTCACCCCTCCACTTT.

The chain employs TRBV6-5 and TRBJ2-2; weak D call: TRBD2 (5 bases). CDR1 MNHEY and CDR2 SVGAGI come from the germline V gene. The length of the CDR3 is 13 residues. Trimming took 10 bases from V and 3 from J, leaving 12 bases between them. This CDR3 is CAIRRSHTGELFF. In DNA, the CDR3 is TGTGCCATCAGGAGGTCTCACACCGGGGAGCTGTTTTTT.

This chain connects TRBV7-2 to TRBJ1-1, with TRBD1 matching 7 bases. This CDR3 is 16 amino acids long. The junction had 13 bases not matched to a gene; V was cut back by 5 bases and J by 4 bases. CDR1 and CDR2 (germline): SGHTA, FQGNSA. The CDR3 is CASSLRLTGLGTEAFF. The DNA of the CDR3 is TGTGCCAGCAGCCTCAGATTGACAGGGTTGGGCACTGAAGCTTTCTTT. Full variable domain (missing parts from reference TRBV7-2 and TRBJ1-1): GAGVSQSPSNKVTEKGKDVELRCDPISGHTALYWYRQSLGQGLEFLIYFQGNSAPDKSGLPSDRFSAERTGGSVSTLTIQRTQQEDSAVYLCASSLRLTGLGTEAFFGQGTRLTVV.

CDR3 sequence: CAISEPGQGRIGGNTIYF. The CDR3, as DNA: TGTGCCATCAGTGAGCCGGGACAGGGACGGATAGGTGGAAACACCATATATTTT. This chain joins TRBV10-3 and TRBJ1-3; 9 bases agree with TRBD1. Germline CDR1 and CDR2: ENHRY and SYGVKD. The CDR3 extends over 18 amino acids. V shed 2 bases and J 3 bases; nucleotides not matched to a gene: 11.

Only a few counts were recorded for this clone. V is TRBV6-5 and J is TRBJ1-3, with D maybe TRBD1 (6 bases). This CDR3 comprises 13 residues. Per germline, CDR1 MNHEY and CDR2 SVGAGI. Trimming stripped 10 bases from V and 0 bases from J, with 10 bases between. CDR3 coding DNA: TGTGCCACCCTGGACAGCTCTGGAAACACCATATATTTT. Its protein is CATLDSSGNTIYF.

The V and J genes are TRBV15 and TRBJ2-2; no clear D. With 0 bases removed from V and 7 bases from J, the gap between germline ends came to 12 bases. Looked up from germline, CDR1 is LNHNV and CDR2 is YYDKDF (reference sequence). CDR3 length: 15 residues. The CDR3 reads CATSREVTVSGELFF. The DNA of the CDR3 is TGTGCCACCAGCAGAGAAGTCACAGTCAGCGGGGAGCTGTTTTTT.

The V call is TRBV11-1, the J call TRBJ2-5; the D gene is possibly TRBD1 (5 bases). The CDR3 consists of 14 residues. The germline V and J ends were trimmed by 3 bases and 5 bases, with 13 bases remaining between them. The germline gives CDR1 SGHAT, CDR2 FQDESV (reference sequence). In nucleotides, the CDR3 is TGTGCCAGCAGCTTCCTCCAGGGTGGGGAGACCCAGTACTTC. Its translation is CASSFLQGGETQYF.

The chain links TRBV6-6 to TRBJ1-2; D ambiguous. Germline-derived CDR1 and CDR2 are MNHNY and SVGAGI (reference sequence). The CDR3 has 13 amino acids. V lost 6 bases and J lost 8, with 16 bases in between. The chain's CDR3 is CASRPREWEGYTF. As DNA, the CDR3 is TGTGCCAGCAGGCCTAGGGAATGGGAGGGCTACACCTTC.

V usage is TRBV7-3 and J usage is TRBJ2-3, with D maybe TRBD1 (5 bases). The CDR3 runs 15 residues. Germline V gene data show CDR1 as SGHTA and CDR2 as FQGTGA. V lost 1 base, J lost 6 bases, and 14 bases lay in between. The CDR3 loop reads CASSLIPAGMDTQYF. The CDR3 nucleotides read TGTGCCAGCAGCTTAATCCCCGCAGGGATGGATACGCAGTATTTT.

To note about this clone: In the same sample, other DNA sequences code for this CDR3. The chain joins TRBV5-5 to TRBJ1-2, with 11 bases fitting TRBD1. This CDR3 has 16 amino acids. Germline trimming cut 2 bases from V and 8 bases from J; bases unmatched to any gene: 11. Germline CDR1 SGHKS, CDR2 YYEKEE (reference sequence). The chain's CDR3 is CASSLGFGQGARGYTF. For the CDR3, the DNA is TGTGCCAGCAGCTTAGGATTCGGACAGGGGGCACGAGGCTACACCTTC.

The chain employs TRBV6-5 and TRBJ1-1; D gene uncertain. Per germline, CDR1 MNHEY and CDR2 SVGAGI. CDR3 size: 14 residues. Trimming took 9 bases from V and 3 from J, leaving 17 bases between them. The CDR3 protein is CASRRGYSDTEAFF. The CDR3 DNA reads as TGTGCCAGTCGTAGAGGGTACAGCGACACTGAAGCTTTCTTT.

Written as DNA, the CDR3 is TGCAGCGTTGAAGATCCGGAACAGGGAGGGGAGACCCAGTACTTC. This encodes CSVEDPEQGGETQYF. This chain connects TRBV29-1 to TRBJ2-5, with a possible D match to TRBD2 (7 bases). Germline lookup yields CDR1 SQVTM and CDR2 ANQGSEA. Trimming removed 0 bases from V and 5 bases from J, with 16 bases in between. The CDR3 runs 15 residues.

The CDR3 DNA reads as TGTGCCAGCAGCTCGCGATGGGGCCCGATGAACACTGAAGCTTTCTTT. This encodes CASSSRWGPMNTEAFF. V is TRBV11-2 and J is TRBJ1-1, with D maybe TRBD1 (5 bases). The CDR3 sequence is 16 residues long. Germline values: CDR1 SGHAT, CDR2 FQNNGV. V was cut by 4 bases and J by 0 bases, with 15 bases left in between.

This chain uses TRBV6-5 with TRBJ1-4; 7 nucleotides agree with TRBD1. The ends lost 7 bases at V and 0 bases at J; junction bases unmatched: 5. The germline V gene has CDR1 MNHEY and CDR2 SVGAGI. There are 15 residues in the CDR3. Here the CDR3 DNA reads TGTGCCAGCACCCGACAGGGTCCAACTAATGAAAAACTGTTTTTT. Translation gives CASTRQGPTNEKLFF.

CDR3 sequence: CASSVKGTWGVGTGELFF. CDR3 bases: TGTGCCAGCAGCGTAAAAGGGACTTGGGGGGTTGGCACCGGGGAGCTGTTTTTT. The chain links TRBV9 to TRBJ2-2; the D gene is possibly TRBD2 (6 bases). CDR1 and CDR2 from the germline V gene are SGDLS and YYNGEE. The CDR3 extends over 18 amino acids. The V end was cut by 1 base, the J end by 4 bases, with 20 bases between.

For this clone: At the DNA level, this CDR3 is encoded by other sequences in the same sample as well. The rearrangement links TRBV5-6 to TRBJ1-4; a possible D gene is TRBD1 (6 bases). Looked up from germline, CDR1 is SGHDT and CDR2 is YYEEEE. The CDR3 has 15 amino acids. V lost 4 bases to trimming and J lost 0 bases, with 10 bases between them. The CDR3 sequence is CASSPQGSTNEKLFF. The CDR3 DNA reads as TGTGCCAGCAGCCCACAGGGCTCAACTAATGAAAAACTGTTTTTT.

The rearrangement uses TRBV5-1 and TRBJ1-1, with TRBD1 as a possible D gene (5 bases). The CDR3 covers 15 residues. Germline CDR1 SGHRS, CDR2 YFSETQ. Trimming shortened V by 4 bases and J by 6 bases, and 19 bases separated the two germline ends. The CDR3 nucleotides read TGCGCCAGCAGCCCGACGGGGAGGGACTCGGCTGAAGCTTTCTTT. This translates into CASSPTGRDSAEAFF.

Of note for this clone: A much larger clone differs by one base, so this may be a read error. The rearrangement uses TRBV9 and TRBJ2-7; 9 bases fit TRBD2. Germline V gene lookup returns CDR1 SGDLS and CDR2 YYNGEE. CDR3 length: 15 amino acids. CDR3 sequence reads: CTSAPGTSNNYEQYF. CDR3 sequence (DNA): TGTACCAGTGCCCCAGGGACTAGCAACAACTACGAGCAGTACTTC.

The V gene is TRBV6-4, the J gene TRBJ2-3; D possibly corresponds to TRBD2 (5 bases). Germline CDR1 MRHNA, CDR2 SNTAGT. The CDR3 totals 16 residues. Trimming removed 2 bases at V and 0 bases at J, with 12 bases between. The CDR3 bases are TGTGCCAGCAGTGACAGGCCGGGATATAGCACAGATACGCAGTATTTT. Translating it yields CASSDRPGYSTDTQYF.

This chain joins TRBV9 and TRBJ2-3, with D possibly TRBD1 on 5 matching bases. The germline V and J ends were trimmed by 5 bases and 2 bases, with 15 bases remaining between them. CDR3 length: 15 amino acids. CDR1 is SGDLS, CDR2 YYNGEE, per germline. The CDR3 loop is CASSPRAGDTDTQYF. The CDR3 DNA is TGTGCCAGCAGTCCCAGGGCTGGAGACACAGATACGCAGTATTTT.

The rearrangement joins TRBV4-3 to TRBJ2-7; D is possibly TRBD1 (7 bases). This CDR3 has 15 amino acids. The germline V and J ends were trimmed by 4 bases and 4 bases, with 17 bases remaining between them. Germline assignment: CDR1 LGHNA and CDR2 YSLEER. DNA for the CDR3: TGCGCCAGCAGCCGCGGTGGGCAGGGGGGTTACGAGCAGTACTTC. It encodes CASSRGGQGGYEQYF.